This T cell receptor (beta chain) was captured by sequencing in a study of cytotoxic CD8 clonotypes in ibrutinib-treated CLL. With regard to this clone: Its specificity is unknown.

Study-level points and caveats: An increase in clonality occurred at ibrutinib response, followed by a return toward baseline at progression. Treatment saw public clonotypes, which were uncommon, either contract or stay stable.

CDR1 LNHDA and CDR2 SQIVND come from the germline V gene (reference sequence). The CDR3 has 15 amino acids. The J segment lost 2 bases and the V segment lost 5 bases, leaving 6 bases of the junction unmatched. TCRdb's table, derived via immunoSEQ multiplex PCR, lists solely in-frame clones and lacks some. Here the sample spans around 330,000 clones, 60% to 80% being singletons. The sample in question was PBMCs, obtained after 36 months of ibrutinib treatment. The sequence came from a human donor with chronic lymphocytic leukemia. This rearrangement joins TRBV19 to TRBJ2-3; 8 bases agree with TRBD1. The CDR3 loop reads CASSARTGYTDTQYF. CDR3 sequence (DNA): TGTGCCAGTAGTGCCCGGACAGGGTACACAGATACGCAGTATTTT. The whole variable domain, filled in from reference TRBV19 and TRBJ2-3, reads DGGITQSPKYLFRKEGQNVTLSCEQNLNHDAMYWYRQDPGQGLRLIYYSQIVNDFQKGDIAEGYSVSREKKESFPLTVTSAQKNPTAFYLCASSARTGYTDTQYFGPGTRLTVL.